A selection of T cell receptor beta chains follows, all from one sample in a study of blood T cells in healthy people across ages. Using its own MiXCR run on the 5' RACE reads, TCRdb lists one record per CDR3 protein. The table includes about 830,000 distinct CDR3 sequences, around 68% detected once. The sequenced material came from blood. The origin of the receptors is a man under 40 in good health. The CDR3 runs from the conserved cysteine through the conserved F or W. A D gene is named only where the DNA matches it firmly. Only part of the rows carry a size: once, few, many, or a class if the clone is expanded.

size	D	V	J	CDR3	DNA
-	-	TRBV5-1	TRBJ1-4	CASSLTGEWEKLFF	TGCGCCAGCAGCTTGACCGGGGAATGGGAAAAACTGTTTTTT
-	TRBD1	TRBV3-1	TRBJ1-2	CASSLQGPHLGYTF	TGTGCCAGCAGCCTACAGGGGCCCCATCTAGGCTACACCTTC
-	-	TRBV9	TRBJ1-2	CASSGGLTGGIDYGYTF	TGTGCCAGCAGCGGAGGGCTGACGGGGGGCATTGACTATGGCTACACCTTC
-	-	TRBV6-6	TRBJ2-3	CASSYSKMGGADTQYF	TGTGCCAGCAGTTACTCGAAGATGGGGGGCGCAGATACGCAGTATTTT
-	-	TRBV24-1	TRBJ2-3	CATTEGMADTQYF	TGTGCCACCACGGAAGGGATGGCAGATACGCAGTATTTT
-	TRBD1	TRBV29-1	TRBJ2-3	CSVEGGTGSTDTQYF	TGCAGCGTTGAAGGGGGGACAGGGAGCACAGATACGCAGTATTTT
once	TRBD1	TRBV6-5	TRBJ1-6	CASRPPGTGGAPLHF	TGTGCCAGCAGACCACCCGGGACAGGGGGCGCACCCCTCCACTTT
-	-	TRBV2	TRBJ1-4	CASSDPAGGNEKLFF	TGTGCCAGCAGTGATCCGGCAGGCGGAAATGAAAAACTGTTTTTT
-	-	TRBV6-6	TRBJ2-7	CASSYSLQLSYEQYF	TGTGCCAGCAGTTACTCTTTACAGCTCTCCTACGAGCAGTACTTC
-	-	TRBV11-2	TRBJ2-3	CASSRDRGGQYF	TGTGCCAGCAGCCGCGACCGAGGGGGGCAGTATTTT
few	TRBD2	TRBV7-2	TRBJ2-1	CASRSGTSGYNEQFF	TGTGCCAGCAGGTCTGGGACTAGCGGCTACAATGAGCAGTTCTTC
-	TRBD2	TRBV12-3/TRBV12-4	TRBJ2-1	CASSPGGVRVNEQFF	TGTGCCAGCAGCCCCGGGGGGGTAAGGGTCAATGAGCAGTTCTTC
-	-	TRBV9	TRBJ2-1	CACSSSSGAAYNEQFF	TGTGCCTGCAGCTCCTCTTCGGGGGCAGCCTACAATGAGCAGTTCTTC
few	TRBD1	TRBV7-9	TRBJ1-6	CASSTQGLLMAPLHF	TGTGCCAGCAGCACACAGGGGTTGTTGATGGCACCCCTCCACTTT
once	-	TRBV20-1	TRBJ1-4	CSLRRDIQGFREKLFF	TGCAGTCTGAGAAGGGACATCCAAGGGTTTAGGGAAAAACTGTTTTTT
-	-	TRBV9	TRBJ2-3	CASSPRTGEEADTQYF	TGTGCCAGCAGCCCCCGAACAGGGGAGGAGGCAGATACGCAGTATTTT
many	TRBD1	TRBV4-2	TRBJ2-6	CASSQAATGTGGSGANVLTF	TGTGCCAGCAGCCAAGCTGCGACCGGGACAGGGGGTTCTGGGGCCAACGTCCTGACTTTC
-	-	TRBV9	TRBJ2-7	CASSSGASGTYEQYF	TGTGCCAGCAGCTCGGGGGCTAGCGGAACTTACGAGCAGTACTTC
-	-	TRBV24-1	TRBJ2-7	CATSGAGTRSSYEQYF	TGTGCCACCAGTGGTGCCGGGACAAGGAGCTCCTACGAGCAGTACTTC
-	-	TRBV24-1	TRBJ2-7	CATSGAASYEQYF	TGTGCCACCAGTGGGGCAGCCTCCTACGAGCAGTACTTC
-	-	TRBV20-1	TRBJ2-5	CSARDLAGLQETQYF	TGCAGTGCTAGAGATTTGGCGGGCCTCCAAGAGACCCAGTACTTC
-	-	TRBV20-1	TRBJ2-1	CSARGERNEQFF	TGCAGTGCTAGAGGCGAGAGGAATGAGCAGTTCTTC
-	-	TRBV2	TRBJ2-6	CASSEALLVLTF	TGTGCCAGCAGTGAAGCGCTGCTCGTCCTGACTTTC
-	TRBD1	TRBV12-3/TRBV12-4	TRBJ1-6	CASREQGVSSYKSPLHF	TGTGCCAGCAGAGAACAGGGGGTCAGTTCCTATAAGTCACCCCTCCACTTT
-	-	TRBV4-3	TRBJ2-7	CASSQDLYYSTYEQYF	TGCGCCAGCAGCCAAGACTTGTATTACAGTACCTACGAGCAGTACTTC
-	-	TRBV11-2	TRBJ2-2	CASSFADLFGELFF	TGTGCCAGCAGCTTTGCGGACCTTTTCGGGGAGCTGTTTTTT
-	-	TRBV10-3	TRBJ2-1	CAISETMGGLGYNEQFF	TGTGCCATCAGTGAGACAATGGGGGGATTGGGGTACAATGAGCAGTTCTTC
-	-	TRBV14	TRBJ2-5	CASSQSPETQYF	TGTGCCAGCAGCCAAAGTCCGGAGACCCAGTACTTC
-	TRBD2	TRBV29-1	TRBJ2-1	CSVGRGGVDGQFF	TGCAGCGTTGGCCGCGGGGGGGTAGATGGGCAGTTCTTC
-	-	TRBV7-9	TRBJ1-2	CASSLGGISYTF	TGTGCCAGCAGCTTAGGGGGAATCAGCTACACCTTC
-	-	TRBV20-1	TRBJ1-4	CSAEGGATNEKLFF	TGCAGTGCCGAAGGGGGTGCAACTAATGAAAAACTGTTTTTT
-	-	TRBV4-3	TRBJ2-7	CASSQEDGSSSYNEQYF	TGCGCCAGCAGCCAAGAGGATGGCTCAAGCTCCTACAATGAGCAGTACTTC
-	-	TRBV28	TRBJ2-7	CAAGEGVHEQYF	TGTGCCGCTGGGGAGGGGGTTCACGAGCAGTACTTC
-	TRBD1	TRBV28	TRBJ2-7	CATQDRGLPYEQYF	TGTGCCACCCAAGACAGGGGCCTTCCCTACGAGCAGTACTTC
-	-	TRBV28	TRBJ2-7	CASTGEKYEQYF	TGTGCCAGCACGGGGGAAAAATACGAGCAGTACTTC
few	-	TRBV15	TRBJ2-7	CATSNPAGYEQYF	TGTGCCACCAGCAACCCGGCGGGTTACGAGCAGTACTTC
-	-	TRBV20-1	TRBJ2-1	CSARVGGTDEQFF	TGCAGTGCTAGGGTTGGTGGCACAGATGAGCAGTTCTTC
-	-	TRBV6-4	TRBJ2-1	CASSPSGGGYNEQFF	TGTGCCAGCAGTCCCAGTGGTGGGGGGTACAATGAGCAGTTCTTC
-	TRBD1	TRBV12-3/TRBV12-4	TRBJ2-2	CASSSWTGASNTGELFF	TGTGCCAGCAGTTCGTGGACAGGGGCGTCGAACACCGGGGAGCTGTTTTTT
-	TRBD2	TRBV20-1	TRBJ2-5	CSASRRTGGRETQYF	TGCAGTGCCTCAAGGAGAACCGGGGGGAGGGAGACCCAGTACTTC
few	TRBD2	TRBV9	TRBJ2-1	CASSIRGVPYNEQFF	TGTGCCAGCAGCATACGGGGGGTCCCATACAATGAGCAGTTCTTC
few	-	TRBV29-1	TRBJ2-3	CSVGEGGPADTQYF	TGCAGCGTTGGAGAGGGGGGGCCGGCAGATACGCAGTATTTT
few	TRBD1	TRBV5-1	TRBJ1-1	CASSGGQGVTEAFF	TGCGCCAGCAGCGGTGGACAGGGAGTCACTGAAGCTTTCTTT
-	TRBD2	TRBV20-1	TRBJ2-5	CSAGSSGAQETQYF	TGCAGTGCTGGGTCTAGCGGGGCACAAGAGACCCAGTACTTC
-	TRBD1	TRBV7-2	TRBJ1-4	CASSVVTGGEKLFF	TGTGCCAGCAGCGTAGTAACAGGGGGAGAAAAACTGTTTTTT
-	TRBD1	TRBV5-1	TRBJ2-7	CASVPFPTGGYEQYF	TGCGCCAGCGTACCTTTCCCGACAGGGGGCTACGAGCAGTACTTC
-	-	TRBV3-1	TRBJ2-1	CASSQDEQFF	TGTGCCAGCAGCCAAGATGAGCAGTTCTTC
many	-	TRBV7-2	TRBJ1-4	CASSWRTDEKLFF	TGTGCCAGCAGCTGGAGGACAGATGAAAAACTGTTTTTT
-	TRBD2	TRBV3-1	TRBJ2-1	CASSQEVLADFSYNEQFF	TGTGCCAGCAGCCAAGAGGTCCTAGCGGACTTCTCCTACAATGAGCAGTTCTTC
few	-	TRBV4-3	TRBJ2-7	CASSQVGGVYEQYF	TGCGCCAGCAGCCAAGTCGGAGGAGTTTACGAGCAGTACTTC
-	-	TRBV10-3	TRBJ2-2	CAIRGTGELFF	TGTGCCATCAGAGGCACCGGGGAGCTGTTTTTT
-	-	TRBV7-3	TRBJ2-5	CASSLTQQETQYF	TGTGCCAGCAGCCTAACGCAGCAAGAGACCCAGTACTTC
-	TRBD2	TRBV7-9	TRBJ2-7	CASSLEQRGYYEQYF	TGTGCCAGCAGCTTAGAGCAGCGGGGGTATTACGAGCAGTACTTC
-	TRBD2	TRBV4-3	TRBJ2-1	CASSQEVAGVFYNEQFF	TGCGCCAGCAGCCAAGAAGTGGCGGGGGTTTTTTACAATGAGCAGTTCTTC
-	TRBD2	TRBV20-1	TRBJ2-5	CSAGMTGLAGETQYF	TGCAGTGCTGGTATGACGGGACTAGCGGGAGAGACCCAGTACTTC
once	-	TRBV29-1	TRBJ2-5	CSVEDSSGLGTQYF	TGCAGCGTTGAAGATTCCTCGGGGTTGGGGACCCAGTACTTC
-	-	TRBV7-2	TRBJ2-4	CASNSGGDSKNIQYF	TGTGCCAGCAACTCTGGCGGGGACTCGAAAAACATTCAGTACTTC
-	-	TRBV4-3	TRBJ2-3	CASSQDVIGTDTQYF	TGCGCCAGCAGCCAAGATGTTATAGGCACAGATACGCAGTATTTT
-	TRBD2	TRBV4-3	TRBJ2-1	CASSPLGSGYNEQFF	TGCGCCAGCAGCCCCCTTGGTAGCGGGTACAATGAGCAGTTCTTC
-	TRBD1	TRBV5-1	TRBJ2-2	CASSFVLTGENTGELFF	TGCGCCAGCAGCTTCGTATTGACAGGGGAGAACACCGGGGAGCTGTTTTTT